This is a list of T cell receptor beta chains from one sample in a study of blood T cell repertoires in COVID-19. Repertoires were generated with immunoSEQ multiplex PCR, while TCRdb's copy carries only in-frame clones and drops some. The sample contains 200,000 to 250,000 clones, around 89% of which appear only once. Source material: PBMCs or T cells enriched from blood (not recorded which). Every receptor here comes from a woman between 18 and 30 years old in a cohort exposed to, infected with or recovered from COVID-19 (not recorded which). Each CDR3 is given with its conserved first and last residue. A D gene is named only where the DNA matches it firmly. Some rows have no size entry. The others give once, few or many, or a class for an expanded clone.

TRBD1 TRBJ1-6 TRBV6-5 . CASGNRGDSPLHF TGTGCCAGCGGTAACAGGGGTGATTCACCCCTCCACTTT
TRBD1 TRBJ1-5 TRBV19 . CASSTMAPGGGQPQHF TGTGCCAGTAGTACCATGGCCCCAGGGGGAGGTCAGCCCCAGCATTTT
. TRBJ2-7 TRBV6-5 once CASSYVGVSEQYF TGTGCCAGCAGTTATGTCGGGGTCTCCGAGCAGTACTTC
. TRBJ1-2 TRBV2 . CASSEYNLYGYTF TGTGCCAGCAGTGAATACAACCTCTATGGCTACACCTTC
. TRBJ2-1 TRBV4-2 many CASSQATRNDNEQFF TGTGCCAGCAGCCAAGCTACTCGAAATGACAATGAGCAGTTCTTC
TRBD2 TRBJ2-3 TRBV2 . CASSPAGVTVVTQYF TGTGCCAGCAGTCCTGCGGGGGTCACCGTAGTTACGCAGTATTTT
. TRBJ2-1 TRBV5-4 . CASSHSESSYNEQFF TGTGCCAGCAGCCACTCGGAGAGCTCCTACAATGAGCAGTTCTTC
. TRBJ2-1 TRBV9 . CASSVAGGGIYNEQFF TGTGCCAGCAGCGTAGCTGGTGGCGGGATTTACAATGAGCAGTTCTTC
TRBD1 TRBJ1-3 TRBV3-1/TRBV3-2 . CASSHDGTAIFSGNTIYF TGTGCCAGCAGCCACGACGGGACAGCTATATTCTCTGGAAACACCATATATTTT
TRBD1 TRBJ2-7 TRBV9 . CASSVGTGGEQYF TGTGCCAGCAGCGTCGGGACAGGTGGGGAGCAGTACTTC
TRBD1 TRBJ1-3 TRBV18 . CASSTGQYSGNTIYF TGTGCCAGCTCAACGGGACAGTACTCTGGAAACACCATATATTTT
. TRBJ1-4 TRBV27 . CASAPSTGVNEKLFF TGTGCCAGCGCCCCTTCGACAGGAGTAAATGAAAAACTGTTTTTT
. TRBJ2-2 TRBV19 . CASSITNTGELFF TGTGCCAGTAGTATTACGAACACCGGGGAGCTGTTTTTT
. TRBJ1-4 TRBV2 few CASSGDTTEKLFF TGTGCCAGCAGTGGGGACACAACAGAAAAACTGTTTTTT
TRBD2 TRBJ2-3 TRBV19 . CASSIFGGGYPDTQYF TGTGCCAGTAGTATATTTGGGGGGGGGTACCCAGATACGCAGTATTTT
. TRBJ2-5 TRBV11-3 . CASSLTGIGMETQYF TGTGCCAGCAGCTTAACGGGGATAGGGATGGAGACCCAGTACTTC
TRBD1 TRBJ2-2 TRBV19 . CAGGQRNTGELFF TGTGCAGGGGGACAGCGAAACACCGGGGAGCTGTTTTTT
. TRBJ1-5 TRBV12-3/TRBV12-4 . CASRGQTNQPQHF TGTGCCAGCAGAGGACAGACTAATCAGCCCCAGCATTTT
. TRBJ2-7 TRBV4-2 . CASSPSRVLYEQYF TGTGCCAGCAGCCCGAGTCGGGTCCTCTACGAGCAGTACTTC
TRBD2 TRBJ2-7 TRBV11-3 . CASSLGLAGVREQYF TGTGCCAGCAGCTTAGGACTAGCGGGAGTGCGGGAGCAGTACTTC
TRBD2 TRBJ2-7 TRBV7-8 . CASSSQRAGDSYEQYF TGTGCCAGCAGCTCCCAGCGAGCGGGGGACTCCTACGAGCAGTACTTC
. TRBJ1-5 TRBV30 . CAWGTGNLNQPQHF TGTGCCTGGGGCACAGGGAATCTCAATCAGCCCCAGCATTTT
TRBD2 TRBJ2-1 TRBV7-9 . CASSPGSGRADEQFF TGTGCCAGCAGCCCGGGGAGCGGGAGGGCCGATGAGCAGTTCTTC
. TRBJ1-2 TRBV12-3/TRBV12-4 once CASSPDRRYGYTF TGTGCCAGCAGCCCTGACAGGCGGTATGGCTACACCTTC
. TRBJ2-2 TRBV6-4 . CASTADEGGASTGELFF TGTGCCAGCACTGCGGATGAAGGGGGGGCGAGCACCGGGGAGCTGTTTTTT
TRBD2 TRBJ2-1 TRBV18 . CASSPGGTSGLHEQFF TGTGCCAGCTCACCGGGTGGGACTAGCGGTCTCCATGAGCAGTTCTTC
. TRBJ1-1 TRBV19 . CASSIEDSVWAFF TGTGCCAGTAGTATAGAGGACAGTGTTTGGGCTTTCTTT
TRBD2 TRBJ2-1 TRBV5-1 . CASSLGGGGEPDEQFF TGCGCCAGCAGCTTAGGCGGCGGGGGGGAACCCGATGAGCAGTTCTTC